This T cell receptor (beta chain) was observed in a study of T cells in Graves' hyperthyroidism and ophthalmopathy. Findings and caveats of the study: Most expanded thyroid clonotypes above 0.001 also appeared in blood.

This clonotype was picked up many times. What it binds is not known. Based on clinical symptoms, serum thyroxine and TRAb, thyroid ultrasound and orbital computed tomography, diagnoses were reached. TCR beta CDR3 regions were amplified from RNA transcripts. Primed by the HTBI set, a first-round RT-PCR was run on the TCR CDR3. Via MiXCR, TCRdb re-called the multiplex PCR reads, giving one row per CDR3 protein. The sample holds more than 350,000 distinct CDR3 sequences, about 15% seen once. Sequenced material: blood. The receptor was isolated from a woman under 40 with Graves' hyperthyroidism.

CDR3 sequence reads: CASSPTGTSGRHEQFF. The CDR3 region has the DNA TGTGCCAGCAGCCCCACAGGGACTAGCGGGAGGCATGAGCAGTTCTTC. The genes are TRBV7-2 and TRBJ2-1, with TRBD2 matching 15 bases. Losses at the gene ends were 5 bases for V and 8 bases for J; bases not matched to a gene: 7. The CDR3 has 16 residues. Germline loops: CDR1 SGHTA, CDR2 FQGNSA.